The clone carrying this T cell receptor beta chain was seen only a few times. RNA-based 3' RACE libraries used unique molecular identifiers. Via MiXCR, TCRdb re-called the 3' RACE reads, giving one row per CDR3 protein. This table has fewer than 100,000 distinct CDR3 sequences, 5.5% to 8.5% appearing once. Germline CDR1 MNHEY, CDR2 SVGAGI. Unmatched junction bases numbered 6, after V lost 0 bases and J lost 6 bases. The length of the CDR3 is 17 residues. These data are taken from a study of HIV-infected children after antiretroviral therapy interruption. Regarding treatment: PENTA 11 planned treatment interruption arm or continuous ART arm.

V is TRBV6-5 and J is TRBJ2-1; 12 bases match TRBD2. The sample in question was CD45RA+ CD4+ T cells from PBMCs, pooled from several time points, obtained from a donor given antiretroviral therapy, either interrupted or continuous. Subset specified: naive CD4+ CD45RA+ CD45RO- T cells. This TCR came from a pool of human donors with HIV. In nucleotides, the CDR3 is TGTGCCAGCAGTTACTCGATTGGGACTAGCGGGCGCAATGAGCAGTTCTTC. This encodes CASSYSIGTSGRNEQFF.